This T cell receptor beta chain was captured in a study of OX40 agonist ivuxolimab in advanced cancers. On the study more broadly: Under the entry rules, prior anti-PD-1, anti-PD-L1 or anti-CTLA-4 therapy was allowed, and 35% to 40% had some.

The protocol was immunoSEQ multiplex PCR, while the TCRdb copy is restricted to in-frame clones and leaves out a portion. The table records roughly 70,000 clones, roughly 85% of them present only once. Germline V CDR1 and CDR2: SGDLS, YYNGEE. There are 14 residues in the CDR3. Unmatched junction bases numbered 6, after V lost 3 bases and J lost 6 bases. Exclusion of a patient followed from autoimmune disease history or systemic immunosuppression. The chain recombines TRBV9 with TRBJ1-5; 7 nucleotides match TRBD1. This specimen was CD4+ or CD8+ T cells sorted from blood, taken in a trial of the OX40 agonist ivuxolimab. The TCR comes from an adult with an advanced solid tumor such as melanoma, head and neck, liver or kidney cancer. The CDR3 bases are TGTGCCAGCAGCGACAACAGGGGTGGTCAGCCCCAGCATTTT. It yields the protein CASSDNRGGQPQHF.